These T cell receptor beta chains were read from a single sample in a study of cytomegalovirus exposure and HLA in healthy donors. Generated by immunoSEQ multiplex PCR, the TCRdb table keeps only in-frame clones and is missing some. The data show 130,000 or so clones, 70% to 80% seen once. The sequencing sample was made of PBMCs. The receptors come from a man younger than 45 in good health and CMV-seronegative. Both conserved end residues are part of each CDR3. A D gene is named only where the DNA matches it firmly. Expanded clones get a size class; other rows say once, few or many, or leave the size out.

cdr3_length clone_size j_call v_call d_call cdr3_aa cdr3_nt
15 NA TRBJ2-5 TRBV4-1 TRBD1 CASSAGQGAQETQYF TGCGCCAGCAGCGCGGGACAGGGGGCCCAAGAGACCCAGTACTTC
15 few TRBJ2-7 TRBV30 NA CAWSVTGDFNYEQYF TGTGCCTGGAGTGTAACAGGGGACTTCAACTACGAGCAGTACTTC
11 NA TRBJ2-4 TRBV6-6 NA CASSYLAYQYF TGTGCCAGCAGTTACTTAGCGTATCAGTACTTC
16 NA TRBJ2-7 TRBV5-1 NA CASSLAHSGPTYEQYF TGCGCCAGCAGCTTGGCCCACTCCGGTCCAACCTACGAGCAGTACTTC
16 NA TRBJ1-2 TRBV5-1 NA CASSLDGGSPNYGYTF TGCGCCAGCAGCTTGGACGGGGGGTCTCCTAACTATGGCTACACCTTC
13 NA TRBJ2-7 TRBV30 NA CAWSVQSSYEQYF TGTGCCTGGAGTGTACAGAGCTCCTACGAGCAGTACTTC
15 NA TRBJ1-2 TRBV28 NA CASSSSRVGNYGYTF TGTGCCAGCAGTTCCTCACGAGTGGGCAACTATGGCTACACCTTC
18 NA TRBJ2-5 TRBV7-9 TRBD2 CASSFPTSGGQGRETQYF TGTGCCAGCAGCTTCCCGACTAGCGGGGGGCAGGGCCGAGAGACCCAGTACTTC
15 many TRBJ2-1 TRBV28 TRBD2 CASSLRLAGYNEQFF TGTGCCAGCAGTTTAAGGCTAGCGGGCTACAATGAGCAGTTCTTC
16 few TRBJ2-3 TRBV13 TRBD2 CASSSLAGASTDTQYF TGTGCCAGCAGCTCCCTAGCGGGCGCTAGCACAGATACGCAGTATTTT
17 NA TRBJ1-1 TRBV7-9 TRBD1 CASSLVAGGRLNTEAFF TGTGCCAGCAGCTTAGTAGCAGGGGGTCGGTTGAACACTGAAGCTTTCTTT
12 once TRBJ1-1 TRBV30 NA CAWRGGNTEAFF TGTGCCTGGAGAGGGGGAAACACTGAAGCTTTCTTT
15 NA TRBJ1-1 TRBV28 TRBD1 CASSLWGQGGTEAFF TGTGCCAGCAGTTTATGGGGACAGGGGGGGACTGAAGCTTTCTTT
13 NA TRBJ2-7 TRBV27 NA CASRYRDTYEQYF TGTGCCAGCAGATATCGGGATACCTACGAGCAGTACTTC
13 NA TRBJ1-1 TRBV28 TRBD1 CASRQGTYTEAFF TGTGCGAGTAGACAGGGAACGTACACTGAAGCTTTCTTT
15 many TRBJ2-1 TRBV6-4 TRBD2 CASAVEAGGSHEQFF TGTGCCAGCGCTGTGGAGGCGGGGGGCAGTCATGAGCAGTTCTTC
17 NA TRBJ1-1 TRBV5-1 NA CASSFGQTSSLNAEAFF TGCGCCAGCAGCTTCGGCCAGACTTCCTCCCTGAACGCTGAAGCTTTCTTT
11 NA TRBJ2-1 TRBV29-1 NA CSVGLYNEQFF TGCAGCGTTGGACTGTACAATGAGCAGTTCTTC
13 NA TRBJ2-7 TRBV30 TRBD1 CAWSGDRVHEQYF TGTGCCTGGAGTGGGGACAGGGTCCATGAGCAGTACTTC
13 NA TRBJ1-1 TRBV25-1 NA CASSPTVNTEAFF TGTGCCAGCAGTCCGACAGTGAACACTGAAGCTTTCTTT
11 NA TRBJ2-7 TRBV20-1 TRBD1 CSGTGGYEQYF TGCAGTGGGACAGGGGGCTACGAGCAGTACTTC
16 NA TRBJ1-3 TRBV4-3 NA CASSQGAQISGNTIYF TGCGCCAGCAGCCAAGGGGCCCAAATTTCTGGAAACACCATATATTTT
13 NA TRBJ2-7 TRBV5-4 NA CASSGYRDYEQYF TGTGCCAGCAGCGGATACAGGGATTACGAGCAGTACTTC
18 NA TRBJ2-3 TRBV7-6 TRBD2 CASSPAGTSGRSTDTQYF TGTGCCAGCAGCCCCGCTGGGACTAGCGGGAGAAGCACAGATACGCAGTATTTT
21 NA TRBJ2-3 TRBV28 NA CASSFPPFQLRQLRPTDTQYF TGTGCCAGCAGCTTCCCCCCATTCCAGCTTCGACAGCTACGTCCAACAGATACGCAGTATTTT
15 NA TRBJ2-7 TRBV10-3 TRBD2 CAISNGTSSSYEQYF TGTGCCATCAGTAACGGGACTAGCAGCTCCTACGAGCAGTACTTC
17 NA TRBJ2-7 TRBV7-9 TRBD2 CASSLVGTSGRVNEQYF TGTGCCAGCAGCTTAGTAGGGACTAGCGGGAGGGTCAACGAGCAGTACTTC
16 NA TRBJ2-3 TRBV5-4 TRBD2 CASSSTSGALTDTQYF TGTGCCAGCAGCTCGACTAGCGGGGCCCTTACAGATACGCAGTATTTT
14 NA TRBJ1-1 TRBV6-1 TRBD1 CASDRGTANTEAFF TGTGCCAGCGACAGGGGGACCGCTAACACTGAAGCTTTCTTT
14 few TRBJ1-1 TRBV5-1 TRBD1 CASSLQGINTEAFF TGCGCCAGCAGCTTACAGGGGATTAACACTGAAGCTTTCTTT
14 NA TRBJ1-1 TRBV5-1 TRBD1 CASSLTGGLTEAFF TGCGCCAGCAGCTTGACAGGGGGCCTCACTGAAGCTTTCTTT
14 NA TRBJ2-7 TRBV5-1 TRBD1 CASSLVGQAYEQYF TGCGCCAGCAGCTTGGTGGGACAGGCCTACGAGCAGTACTTC
14 few TRBJ1-1 TRBV10-2 NA CASSLTTANTEAFF TGCGCCAGCAGTTTGACAACGGCGAACACTGAAGCTTTCTTT
15 NA TRBJ1-4 TRBV6-6 NA CASSLTGTGGEKLFF TGTGCCAGCAGTTTAACCGGGACCGGGGGAGAAAAACTGTTTTTT
13 few TRBJ1-6 TRBV6-5 NA CASSLTGLSRLHF TGTGCCAGCAGCCTGACAGGCCTCTCGCGCCTCCACTTT
15 NA TRBJ2-7 TRBV4-1 NA CASSQVATVTYEQYF TGCGCCAGCAGCCAAGTCGCGACAGTAACCTACGAGCAGTACTTC
16 NA TRBJ2-1 TRBV5-1 TRBD1 CASSYSGTGVYNEQFF TGCGCCAGCAGCTACTCCGGGACAGGGGTTTACAATGAGCAGTTCTTC
15 NA TRBJ2-7 TRBV19 TRBD2 CASSIIGGAGYEQYF TGTGCCAGTAGTATAATCGGGGGGGCCGGTTACGAGCAGTACTTC
16 NA TRBJ1-1 TRBV5-1 NA CASSLGGSQGNTEAFF TGCGCCAGCAGCTTGGGAGGTAGTCAGGGAAACACTGAAGCTTTCTTT
16 NA TRBJ1-1 TRBV6-6 TRBD1 CASRRDRVSLGTEAFF TGTGCCAGCAGGCGGGACAGGGTTTCCCTTGGCACTGAAGCTTTCTTT
13 NA TRBJ2-3 TRBV6-4 NA CASSGGSTDTQYF TGTGCCAGCAGTGGCGGTAGCACAGATACGCAGTATTTT
15 NA TRBJ2-1 TRBV5-4 TRBD1 CASSFRTGDSNEQFF TGTGCCAGCAGCTTTAGGACAGGGGATAGCAATGAGCAGTTCTTC
11 NA TRBJ1-1 TRBV6-5 NA CASRANTEAFF TGTGCCAGCAGGGCGAACACTGAAGCTTTCTTT
16 NA TRBJ2-1 TRBV9 TRBD2 CASSPPGLQAYNEQFF TGTGCCAGCAGCCCTCCGGGACTACAAGCCTACAATGAGCAGTTCTTC
21 NA TRBJ2-5 TRBV12-2 NA CVLRCPDRPGLAGRLRETQYF TGTGTTCTAAGGTGTCCGGACAGACCGGGACTAGCGGGGAGGTTGAGAGAGACCCAGTACTTC
12 NA TRBJ2-7 TRBV28 NA CASSRLSREQYF TGTGCCAGCAGCCGTTTATCTAGGGAGCAGTACTTC
13 few TRBJ1-2 TRBV7-2 TRBD1 CASSPGTGYGYTF TGTGCCAGCAGCCCCGGGACAGGCTATGGCTACACCTTC
16 NA TRBJ2-5 TRBV5-1 TRBD1 CASSLARQGREETQYF TGCGCCAGCAGCTTGGCACGACAGGGACGGGAAGAGACCCAGTACTTC
16 NA TRBJ1-4 TRBV5-8 TRBD1 CASSLRQGRTNEKLFF TGTGCCAGCAGCTTGAGACAGGGGAGAACTAATGAAAAACTGTTTTTT
16 NA TRBJ2-7 TRBV6-6 TRBD2 CASSLITGLARNEQYF TGTGCCAGCAGTCTTATAACGGGACTAGCGAGGAACGAGCAGTACTTC
14 NA TRBJ1-1 TRBV6-4 TRBD1 CASSATGGNTEAFF TGTGCCAGCAGTGCCACAGGGGGAAACACTGAAGCTTTCTTT
14 NA TRBJ1-1 TRBV5-5 TRBD1 CASSRGQGNTEAFF TGTGCCAGCAGCCGAGGACAGGGGAACACTGAAGCTTTCTTT
14 NA TRBJ1-1 TRBV27 NA CASSLRLGVTEAFF TGTGCCAGCAGTTTAAGATTAGGGGTCACTGAAGCTTTCTTT
13 once TRBJ1-1 TRBV6-6 TRBD1 CASSGQGVTEAFF TGTGCCAGCAGCGGACAGGGGGTTACTGAAGCTTTCTTT
17 NA TRBJ2-3 TRBV29-1 TRBD1 CSVAPPEDRAYTDTQYF TGCAGCGTCGCCCCACCCGAGGACAGGGCCTACACAGATACGCAGTATTTT
13 NA TRBJ1-1 TRBV5-8 NA CASTRDLNTEAFF TGTGCCAGCACCAGGGATTTGAACACTGAAGCTTTCTTT
15 NA TRBJ2-5 TRBV27 NA CASSFRTGAGETQYF TGTGCCAGCAGTTTCCGGACGGGAGCAGGCGAGACCCAGTACTTC
14 NA TRBJ1-6 TRBV18 NA CATQGSSYNSPLHF TGTGCCACCCAGGGGAGCTCCTATAATTCACCCCTCCACTTT
16 NA TRBJ2-5 TRBV5-1 TRBD2 CASSLVAGALQETQYF TGCGCCAGCAGCCTGGTAGCGGGAGCCCTCCAAGAGACCCAGTACTTC